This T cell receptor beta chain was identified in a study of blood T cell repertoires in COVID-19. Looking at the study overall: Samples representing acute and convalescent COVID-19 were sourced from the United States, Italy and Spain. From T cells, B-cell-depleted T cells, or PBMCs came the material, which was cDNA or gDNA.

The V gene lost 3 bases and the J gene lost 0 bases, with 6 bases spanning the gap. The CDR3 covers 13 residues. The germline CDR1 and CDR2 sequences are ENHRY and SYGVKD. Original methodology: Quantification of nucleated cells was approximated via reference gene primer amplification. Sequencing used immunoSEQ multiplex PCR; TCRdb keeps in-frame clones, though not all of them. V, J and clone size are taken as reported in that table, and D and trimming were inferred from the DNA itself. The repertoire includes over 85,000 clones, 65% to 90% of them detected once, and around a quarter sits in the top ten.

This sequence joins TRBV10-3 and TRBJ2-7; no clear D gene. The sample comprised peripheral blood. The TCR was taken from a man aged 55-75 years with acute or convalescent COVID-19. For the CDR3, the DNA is TGTGCCATCAGTGACCAGGTCTCCTACGAGCAGTACTTC. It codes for CAISDQVSYEQYF.